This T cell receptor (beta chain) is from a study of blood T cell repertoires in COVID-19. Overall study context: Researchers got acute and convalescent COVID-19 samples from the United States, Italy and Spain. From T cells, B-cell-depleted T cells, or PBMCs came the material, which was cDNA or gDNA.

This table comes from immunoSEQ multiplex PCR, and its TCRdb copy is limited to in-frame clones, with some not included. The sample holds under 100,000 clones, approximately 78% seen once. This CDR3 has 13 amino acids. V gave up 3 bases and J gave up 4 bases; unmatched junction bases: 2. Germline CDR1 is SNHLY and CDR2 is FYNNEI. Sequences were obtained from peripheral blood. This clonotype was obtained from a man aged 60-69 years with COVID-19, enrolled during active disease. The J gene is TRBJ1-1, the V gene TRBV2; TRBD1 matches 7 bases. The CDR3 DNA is TGTGCCAGCAGTGACTCAGGGGGCACTGAAGCTTTCTTT. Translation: CASSDSGGTEAFF.